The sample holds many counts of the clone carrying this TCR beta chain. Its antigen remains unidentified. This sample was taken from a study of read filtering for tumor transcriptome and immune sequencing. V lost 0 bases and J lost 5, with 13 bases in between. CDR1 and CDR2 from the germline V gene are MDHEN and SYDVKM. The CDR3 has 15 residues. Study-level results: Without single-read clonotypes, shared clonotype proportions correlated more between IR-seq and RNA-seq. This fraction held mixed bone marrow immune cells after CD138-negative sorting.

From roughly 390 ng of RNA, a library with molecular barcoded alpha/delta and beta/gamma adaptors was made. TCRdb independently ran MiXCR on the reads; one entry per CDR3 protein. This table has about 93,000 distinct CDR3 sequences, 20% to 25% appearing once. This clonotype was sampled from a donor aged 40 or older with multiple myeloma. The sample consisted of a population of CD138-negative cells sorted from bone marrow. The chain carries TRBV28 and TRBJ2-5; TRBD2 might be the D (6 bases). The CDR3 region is CASSLWLRGGETQYF. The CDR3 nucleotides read TGTGCCAGCAGTTTATGGTTGAGGGGAGGTGAGACCCAGTACTTC.